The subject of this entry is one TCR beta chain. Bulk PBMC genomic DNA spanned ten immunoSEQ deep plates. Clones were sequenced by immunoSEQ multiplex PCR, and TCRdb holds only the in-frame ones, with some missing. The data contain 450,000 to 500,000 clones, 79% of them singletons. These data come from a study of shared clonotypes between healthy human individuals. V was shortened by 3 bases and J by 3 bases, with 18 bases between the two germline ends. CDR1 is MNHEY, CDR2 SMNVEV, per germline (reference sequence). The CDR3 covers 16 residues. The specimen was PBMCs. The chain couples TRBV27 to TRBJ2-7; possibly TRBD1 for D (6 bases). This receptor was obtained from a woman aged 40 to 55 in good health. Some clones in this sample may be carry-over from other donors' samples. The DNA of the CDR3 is TGTGCCAGCAGTTTTGCAGGGGCCCAAACTTTCTACGAGCAGTACTTC. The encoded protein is CASSFAGAQTFYEQYF.